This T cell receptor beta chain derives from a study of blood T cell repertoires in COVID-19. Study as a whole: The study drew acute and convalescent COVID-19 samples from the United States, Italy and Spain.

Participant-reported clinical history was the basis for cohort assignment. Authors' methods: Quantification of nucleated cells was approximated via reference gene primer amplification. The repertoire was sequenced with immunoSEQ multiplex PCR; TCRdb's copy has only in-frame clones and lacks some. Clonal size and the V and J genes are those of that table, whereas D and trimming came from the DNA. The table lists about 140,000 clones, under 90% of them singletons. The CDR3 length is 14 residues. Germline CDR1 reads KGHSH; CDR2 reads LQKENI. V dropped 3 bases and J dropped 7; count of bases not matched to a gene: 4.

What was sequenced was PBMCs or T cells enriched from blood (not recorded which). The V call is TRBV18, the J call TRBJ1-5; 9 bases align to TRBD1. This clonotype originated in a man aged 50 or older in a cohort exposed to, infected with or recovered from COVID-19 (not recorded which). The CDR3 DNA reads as TGTGCCAGCTCACCTGGGACAGGGATCCAGCCCCAGCATTTT. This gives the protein CASSPGTGIQPQHF. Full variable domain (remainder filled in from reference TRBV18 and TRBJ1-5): NAGVMQNPRHLVRRRGQEARLRCSPMKGHSHVYWYRQLPEEGLKFMVYLQKENIIDESGMPKERFSAEFPKEGPSILRIQQVVRGDSAAYFCASSPGTGIQPQHFGDGTRLSIL.